This is a list of T cell receptor beta chains from one sample in a study of T cells in Graves' hyperthyroidism and ophthalmopathy. Via MiXCR, TCRdb re-called the multiplex PCR reads, giving one row per CDR3 protein. The sample lists about 740,000 distinct CDR3 sequences; 14% were seen once. Material: blood. The receptors were gathered from a woman aged 18-30 years with Graves' hyperthyroidism. The CDR3 runs from the conserved cysteine through the conserved F or W.

13 TRBV10-3 CAISELTPTEAFF
17 TRBV28 CASSLFLRRGFSYEQYF
14 TRBV6-5 CASSYSSSAGEQFF
14 TRBV30 CAWGGQGDNQPQHF
11 TRBV6-1 CASHYGWELFF
13 TRBV29-1 CSVFASANTEAFF
14 TRBV12-5 CASGLYEGGDTQYF
16 TRBV2 CASSTIAGTGTYEQYF
17 TRBV13 CASSLRRGGAVYNEQFF
15 TRBV6-1 CASSGWDRYTDTQYF
13 TRBV20-1 CSARETGLGEQYF
14 TRBV15 CATSGRDREAEAFF
13 TRBV28 CAATGGTNEKLFF
14 TRBV28 CASRRQHNSYEQYF
14 TRBV7-9 CASSLGLNTGELFF
12 TRBV5-4 CASAAVDTEAFF
16 TRBV28 CASQGTPDRASYEQYF
15 TRBV7-2 CASSFPQREGYEQYF
16 TRBV5-8 CASSLAPGTGTYGYTF
18 TRBV4-1 CASSQVGLRKKRGDTQYF
13 TRBV27 CASSLYGRYGYTF
16 TRBV7-9 CASSLGWQTNNSPLHF
16 TRBV29-1 CSVARGTSGGQETQYF
13 TRBV19 CASSIGVRTEAFF
14 TRBV30 CAGEPGLSSYEQYF
14 TRBV30 CAWSMGQPSYEQYF
13 TRBV7-3 CASSLTEASSQYF
14 TRBV4-1 CASSRISGANVLTF
12 TRBV27 CASSYVTGELFF
13 TRBV29-1 CSVQGSFNQPQHF
14 TRBV27 CASSLLLGDYGYTF
15 TRBV18 CASSPRIGQSYEQYF
15 TRBV20-1 CSARRGTGSGTEAFF
17 TRBV6-1 CASSESWGGVTLYEQYF
15 TRBV7-8 CASSISRRGAYEQFF
16 TRBV12-3/TRBV12-4 CASRAQGAGAGNEQFF
14 TRBV7-2 CASSLAQVNQPQHF
14 TRBV10-3 CAISGPGQPYEQYF
14 TRBV5-4 CASSQDRARNTIYF
15 TRBV7-2 CASSRQGAGGNTIYF